This T cell receptor beta chain was recovered during a study of T cell changes during pregnancy in multiple sclerosis. TCRdb's copy holds only in-frame clones and misses some; the assay was immunoSEQ multiplex PCR. The sample has about 70,000 clones; over 80% are singletons. Here the sequenced sample was CD8+ T cells from peripheral blood mononuclear cells, taken in the third trimester of pregnancy. The TCR originated in a female donor in good health, enrolled as a control in a pregnancy study.

CDR3 residues: CASSLGPVTGVETQYF. In DNA form, the CDR3 reads TGTGCCAGCAGCTTAGGGCCTGTGACAGGGGTTGAGACCCAGTACTTC. The chain carries TRBV7-9 and TRBJ2-5, with 8 positions matching TRBD1. This CDR3 contains 16 residues. Germline V lookup: CDR1 SEHNR, CDR2 FQNEAQ (reference sequence). V shed 1 base and J 5 bases; nucleotides not matched to a gene: 9.